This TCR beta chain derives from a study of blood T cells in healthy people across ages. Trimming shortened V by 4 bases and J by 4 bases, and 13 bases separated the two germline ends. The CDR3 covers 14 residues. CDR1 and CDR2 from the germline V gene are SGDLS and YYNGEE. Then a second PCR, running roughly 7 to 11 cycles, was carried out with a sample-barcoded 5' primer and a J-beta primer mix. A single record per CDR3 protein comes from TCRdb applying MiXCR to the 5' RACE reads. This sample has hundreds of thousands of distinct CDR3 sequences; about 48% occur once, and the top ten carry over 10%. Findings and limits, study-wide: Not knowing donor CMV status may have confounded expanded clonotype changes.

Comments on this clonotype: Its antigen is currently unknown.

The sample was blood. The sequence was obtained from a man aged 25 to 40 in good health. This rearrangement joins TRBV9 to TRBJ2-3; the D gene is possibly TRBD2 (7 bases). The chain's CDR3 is CASSPGGKADTQYF. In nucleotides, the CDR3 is TGTGCCAGCAGCCCGGGGGGCAAAGCAGATACGCAGTATTTT.